The entry that follows covers one T cell receptor (beta chain) sequence. In the source study's methods: Reference gene primer amplification gave nucleated cell count estimates. Some clones are missing from TCRdb's copy, which holds only in-frame ones; the method was immunoSEQ multiplex PCR. V and J calls and clone size follow that table, whereas D and trimming were derived from the DNA. The sample gives about 260,000 clones, roughly 90% of which show up once; 11% is in the top ten. The CDR3 covers 15 residues. CDR1 and CDR2 (germline): SGHTA, FQGNSA. With 2 bases removed from V and 0 bases from J, the gap between germline ends came to 8 bases. The sample originates from a study of blood T cell repertoires in COVID-19. Across the study: COVID-19 samples from acute and convalescent phases originated in the United States, Italy and Spain. Nucleic acid was either cDNA or gDNA, and it came from T cells, B-cell-depleted T cells, or PBMCs.

This TCR derives from a woman younger than 45 with COVID-19, enrolled during active disease. The rearrangement links TRBV7-2 to TRBJ1-3, with D perhaps TRBD1 (5 bases). The sample comprised peripheral blood. CDR3 bases: TGTGCCAGCAGCTTAATCGGGGGCTCTGGAAACACCATATATTTT. Translated, it gives CASSLIGGSGNTIYF. The whole variable domain, remainder taken from reference TRBV7-2 and TRBJ1-3, is GAGVSQSPSNKVTEKGKDVELRCDPISGHTALYWYRQSLGQGLEFLIYFQGNSAPDKSGLPSDRFSAERTGGSVSTLTIQRTQQEDSAVYLCASSLIGGSGNTIYFGEGSWLTVV.